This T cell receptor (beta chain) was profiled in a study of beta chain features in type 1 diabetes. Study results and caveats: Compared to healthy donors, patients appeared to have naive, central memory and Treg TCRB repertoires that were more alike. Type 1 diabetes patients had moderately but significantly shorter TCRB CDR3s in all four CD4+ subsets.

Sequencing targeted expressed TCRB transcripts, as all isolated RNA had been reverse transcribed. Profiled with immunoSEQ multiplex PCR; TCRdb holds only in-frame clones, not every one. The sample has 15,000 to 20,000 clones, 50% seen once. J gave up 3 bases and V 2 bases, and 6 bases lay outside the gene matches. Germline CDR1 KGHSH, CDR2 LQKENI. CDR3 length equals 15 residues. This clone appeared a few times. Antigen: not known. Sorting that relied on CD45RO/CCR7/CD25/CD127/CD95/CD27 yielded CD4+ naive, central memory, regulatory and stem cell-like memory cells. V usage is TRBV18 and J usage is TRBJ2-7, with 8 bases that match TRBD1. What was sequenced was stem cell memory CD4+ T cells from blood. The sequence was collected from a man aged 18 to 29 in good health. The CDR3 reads CASSPSGQGDYEQYF. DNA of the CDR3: TGTGCCAGCTCACCAAGCGGACAGGGAGACTACGAGCAGTACTTC.